This TCR beta chain derives from a study of blood T cell repertoires in COVID-19 (dated by TCRdb to 2018 to 2021). Concerning the study at large: Collaborator samples came from the United States, Italy and Spain and covered acute and convalescent phases of COVID-19. Where HLA class I and class II types were available, the types were taken from metadata supplied by the sample provider, not from assay-based typing. The repertoires were made available in a free public database intended to serve as a resource for research on the immune response to SARS-CoV-2. The samples were drawn from the first 160 participants of the ongoing ImmuneRACE study and from 950 to 1,500 subjects provided by 6 global collaborators. The material from the prospective study consisted of cDNA or gDNA derived from T cells, B-cell-depleted T cells, or PBMCs. The sample metadata nearly always contained a de-identified subject ID, COVID-19 status, age in years and sex. The dataset comprised deeply sampled blood TCRbeta repertoires from subjects exposed to, actively infected with, or recovered from COVID-19. Study-wide conclusions, independent of this receptor: How much clinical and demographic metadata was included differed by source and by participant, and the metadata was provided uncurated.

TCRbeta CDR3 regions were amplified from genomic DNA using the immunoSEQ Assay, a bias-controlled multiplex PCR. In the paper's pipeline: Within the assay, amplification of reference gene primers was used to estimate how many nucleated cells each sample contained. Sequence reads were collapsed and filtered to measure the absolute abundance of every unique TCRbeta CDR3 rearrangement. For each sample, productive Simpson clonality was calculated as the square root of Simpson's diversity index across productive rearrangements. TCRdb re-hosts the immuneACCESS table, in-frame sequences only. Its copies lack some clones; in the studies checked, an unresolved V gene accounts for under half of them, and the cause for the rest is not known. Clonal size and the V and J genes are those of that table, whereas D and trimming came from the DNA. Across this sample there are about 35,000 clones, with roughly 80% seen only once. The ten largest clones add up to approximately 3.7% of the sample.

Turning to this clone: Its antigen is not yet known. No base quality values were provided; no much bigger clone lies one nucleotide off.

Each collaborating institution followed its own protocols to collect whole blood in K2EDTA tubes. For TCRbeta analysis, collaborators shipped samples as frozen whole blood, isolated PBMCs, or DNA extracted from either of those sample types. The receptor comes from a man in his forties or fifties with acute or convalescent COVID-19. The sequenced sample was peripheral blood.

CDR3 protein: CASRRGTGYEQYF. The nucleotide sequence reads as follows: TGTGCCAGCAGAAGGGGAACAGGCTACGAGCAGTACTTC. The chain is assembled from TRBV3-1 (or the pseudogene TRBV3-2) and TRBJ2-7, with a weak D call of TRBD1 (5 bases match). The CDR1 and CDR2 encoded by the germline V gene (reference sequence) are LGHDT and YNNKEL. The CDR3, from cysteine to phenylalanine, totals 13 residues. Left in the record is the CDR3 DNA by itself, 39 bases read in frame from the first base. Relative to germline, V is 6 bases shorter and J is 3 bases shorter, with 12 bases between their ends.